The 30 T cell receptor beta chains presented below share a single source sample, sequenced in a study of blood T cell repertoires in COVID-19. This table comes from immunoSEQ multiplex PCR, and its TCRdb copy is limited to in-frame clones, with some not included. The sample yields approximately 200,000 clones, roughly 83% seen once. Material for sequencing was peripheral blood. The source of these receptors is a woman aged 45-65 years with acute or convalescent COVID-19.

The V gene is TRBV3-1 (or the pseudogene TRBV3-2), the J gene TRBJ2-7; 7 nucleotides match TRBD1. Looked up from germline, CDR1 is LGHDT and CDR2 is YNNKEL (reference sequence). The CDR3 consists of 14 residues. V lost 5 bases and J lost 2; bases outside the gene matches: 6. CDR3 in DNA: TGTGCCAGCAGCGGCAGGGGGTACACCTACGAGCAGTACTTC. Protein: CASSGRGYTYEQYF.

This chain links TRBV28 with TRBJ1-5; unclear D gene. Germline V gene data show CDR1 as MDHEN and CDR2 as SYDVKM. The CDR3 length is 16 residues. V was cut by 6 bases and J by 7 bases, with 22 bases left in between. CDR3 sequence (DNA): TGTGCCAGCAGCTTACGGGGTTCGCGAATAGAGCAGCCCCAGCATTTT. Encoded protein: CASSLRGSRIEQPQHF.

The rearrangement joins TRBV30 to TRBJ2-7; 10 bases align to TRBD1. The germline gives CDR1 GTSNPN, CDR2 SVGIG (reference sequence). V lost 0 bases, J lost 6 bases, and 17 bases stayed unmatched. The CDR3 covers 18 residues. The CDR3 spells CAWSVGSTGQGFLGEQYF. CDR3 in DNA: TGTGCCTGGAGTGTAGGGTCCACGGGACAGGGGTTTTTGGGCGAGCAGTACTTC.

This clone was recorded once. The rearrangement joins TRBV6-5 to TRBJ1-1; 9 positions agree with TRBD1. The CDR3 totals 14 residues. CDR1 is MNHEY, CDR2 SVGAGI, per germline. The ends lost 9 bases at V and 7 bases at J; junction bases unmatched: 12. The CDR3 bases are TGTGCCAGTACCTTCGGGACAGGGAGTGGTGAAGCTTTCTTT. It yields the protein CASTFGTGSGEAFF.

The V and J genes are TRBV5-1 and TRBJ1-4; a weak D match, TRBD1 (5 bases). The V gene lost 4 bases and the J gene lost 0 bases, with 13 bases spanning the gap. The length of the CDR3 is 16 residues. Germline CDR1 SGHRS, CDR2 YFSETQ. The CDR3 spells CASSLGPTATNEKLFF. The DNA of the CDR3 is TGCGCCAGCAGCCTGGGACCGACTGCAACTAATGAAAAACTGTTTTTT.

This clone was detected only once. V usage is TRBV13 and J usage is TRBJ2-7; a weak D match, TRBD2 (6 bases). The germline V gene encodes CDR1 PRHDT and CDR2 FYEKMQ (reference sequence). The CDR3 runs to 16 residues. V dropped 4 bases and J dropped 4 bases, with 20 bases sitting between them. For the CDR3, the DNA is TGTGCCAGCAGCTCGCGCCTAGAAACGGGAGTGTACGAGCAGTACTTC. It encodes CASSSRLETGVYEQYF.

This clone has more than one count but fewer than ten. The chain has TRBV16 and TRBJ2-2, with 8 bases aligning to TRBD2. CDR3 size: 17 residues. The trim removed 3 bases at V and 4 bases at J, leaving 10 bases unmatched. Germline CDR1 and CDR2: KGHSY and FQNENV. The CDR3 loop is CASSQEPAGAFTGELFF. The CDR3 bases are TGTGCCAGCAGCCAGGAACCAGCGGGGGCCTTCACCGGGGAGCTGTTTTTT.

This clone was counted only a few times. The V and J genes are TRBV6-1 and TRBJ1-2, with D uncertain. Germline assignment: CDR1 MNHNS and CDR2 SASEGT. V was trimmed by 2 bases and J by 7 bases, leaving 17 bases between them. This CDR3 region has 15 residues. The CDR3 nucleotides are TGTGCCAGCAGTGAAAGTCGCGGGCGGGATTTTGGCTACACCTTC. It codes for CASSESRGRDFGYTF.

CDR3 sequence reads: CASTPGKLSYNEQFF. CDR3 in DNA: TGTGCCAGCACCCCGGGGAAGCTCTCCTACAATGAGCAGTTCTTC. This chain links TRBV7-9 with TRBJ2-1, with D possibly matching TRBD2 (5 bases). V was trimmed by 7 bases and J by 0 bases, leaving 13 bases between them. In germline, CDR1 is SEHNR, CDR2 FQNEAQ (reference sequence). There are 15 residues in the CDR3. Using reference TRBV7-9 and TRBJ2-1 for the parts outside the CDR3, the full variable domain is DTGVSQNPRHKITKRGQNVTFRCDPISEHNRLYWYRQTLGQGPEFLTYFQNEAQLEKSRLLSDRFSAERPKGSFSTLEIQRTEQGDSAMYLCASTPGKLSYNEQFFGPGTRLTVL.

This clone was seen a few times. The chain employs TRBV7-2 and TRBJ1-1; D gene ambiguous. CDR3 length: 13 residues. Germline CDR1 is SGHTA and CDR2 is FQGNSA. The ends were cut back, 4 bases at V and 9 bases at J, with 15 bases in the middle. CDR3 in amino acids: CASSSGTDFQAFF. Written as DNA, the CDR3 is TGTGCCAGCAGCTCCGGAACAGATTTCCAAGCTTTCTTT.

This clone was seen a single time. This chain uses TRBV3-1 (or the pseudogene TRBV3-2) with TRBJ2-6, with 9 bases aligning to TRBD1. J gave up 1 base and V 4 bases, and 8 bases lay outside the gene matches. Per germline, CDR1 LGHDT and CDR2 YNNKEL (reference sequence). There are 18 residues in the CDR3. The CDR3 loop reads CASSLQAGQGSGANVLTF. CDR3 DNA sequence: TGTGCCAGCAGCCTGCAGGCGGGACAGGGTTCTGGGGCCAACGTCCTGACTTTC.

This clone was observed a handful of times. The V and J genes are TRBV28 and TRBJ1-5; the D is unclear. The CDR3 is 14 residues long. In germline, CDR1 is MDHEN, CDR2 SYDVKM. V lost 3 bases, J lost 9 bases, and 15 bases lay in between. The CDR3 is CASSLAAAPGPQHF. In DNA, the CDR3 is TGTGCCAGCAGTTTGGCCGCAGCCCCGGGGCCCCAGCATTTT.

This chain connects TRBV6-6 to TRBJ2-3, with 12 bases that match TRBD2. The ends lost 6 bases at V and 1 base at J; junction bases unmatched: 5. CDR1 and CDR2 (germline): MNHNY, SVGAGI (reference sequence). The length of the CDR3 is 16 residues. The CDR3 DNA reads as TGTGCCAGCAGGAATAGACTAGCGGGGGGCACAGATACGCAGTATTTT. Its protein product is CASRNRLAGGTDTQYF.

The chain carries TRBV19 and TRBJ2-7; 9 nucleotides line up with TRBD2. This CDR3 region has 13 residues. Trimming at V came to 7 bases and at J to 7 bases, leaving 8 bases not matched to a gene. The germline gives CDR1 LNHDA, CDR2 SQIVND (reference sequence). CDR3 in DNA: TGTGCCAGTAAACCGCGGGGGGGTCGGGAGCAGTACTTC. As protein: CASKPRGGREQYF.

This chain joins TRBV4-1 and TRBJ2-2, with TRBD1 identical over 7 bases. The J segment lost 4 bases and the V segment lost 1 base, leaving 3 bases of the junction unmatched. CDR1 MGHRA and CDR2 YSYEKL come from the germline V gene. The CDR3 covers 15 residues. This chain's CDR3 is CASSQVPGGTGELFF. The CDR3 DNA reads TGCGCCAGCAGCCAAGTTCCAGGGGGCACCGGGGAGCTGTTTTTT.

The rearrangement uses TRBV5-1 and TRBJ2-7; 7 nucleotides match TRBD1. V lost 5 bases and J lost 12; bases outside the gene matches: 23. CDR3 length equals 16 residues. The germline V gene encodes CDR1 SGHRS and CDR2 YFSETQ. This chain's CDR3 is CASSFLGTVNPLGTYF. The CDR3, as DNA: TGCGCCAGCAGTTTCTTAGGGACAGTTAACCCTTTGGGTACGTACTTC.

The CDR3 spells CASSSGDDEQYF. The CDR3 DNA is TGTGCCAGCAGCTCAGGGGATGACGAGCAGTACTTC. The rearrangement links TRBV11-2 to TRBJ2-7, with a tentative D call TRBD1 (6 bases). The germline V gene encodes CDR1 SGHAT and CDR2 FQNNGV. The length of the CDR3 is 12 residues. The V and J ends lost 4 bases and 5 bases respectively, with 9 bases between them.

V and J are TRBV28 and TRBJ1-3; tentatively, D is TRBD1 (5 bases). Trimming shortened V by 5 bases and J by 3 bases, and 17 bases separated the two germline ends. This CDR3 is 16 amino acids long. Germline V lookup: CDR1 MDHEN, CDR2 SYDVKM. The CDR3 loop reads CASSPEAGRFGNTIYF. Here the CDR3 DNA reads TGTGCCAGCAGTCCCGAGGCAGGGAGGTTTGGAAACACCATATATTTT.

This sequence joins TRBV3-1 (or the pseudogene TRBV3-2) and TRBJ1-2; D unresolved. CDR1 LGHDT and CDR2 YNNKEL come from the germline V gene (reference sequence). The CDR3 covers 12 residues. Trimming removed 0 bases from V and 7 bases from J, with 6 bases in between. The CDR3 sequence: CASSQDLRGYTF. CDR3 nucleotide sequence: TGTGCCAGCAGCCAAGATCTTCGTGGCTACACCTTC.

The CDR3 spells CASSYEQGSTDTQYF. The CDR3, as DNA: TGTGCCAGCAGTTACGAGCAGGGATCCACAGATACGCAGTATTTT. This chain links TRBV6-2 or TRBV6-3 with TRBJ2-3; TRBD1 might be the D (5 bases). Trimming took 2 bases from V and 2 from J, leaving 11 bases between them. Germline CDR1 MNHEY, CDR2 SVGEGT. CDR3 length equals 15 residues.

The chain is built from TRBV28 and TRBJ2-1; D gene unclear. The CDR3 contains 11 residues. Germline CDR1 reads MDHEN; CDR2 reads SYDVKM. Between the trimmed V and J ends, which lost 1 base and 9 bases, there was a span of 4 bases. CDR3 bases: TGTGCCAGCAGTTTATTCCGTGAGCAGTTCTTC. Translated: CASSLFREQFF.

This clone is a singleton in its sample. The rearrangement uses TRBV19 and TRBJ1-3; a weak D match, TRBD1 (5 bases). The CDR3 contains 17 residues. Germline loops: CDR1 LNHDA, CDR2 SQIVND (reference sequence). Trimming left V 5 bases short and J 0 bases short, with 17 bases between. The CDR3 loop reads CASSELSGFFSGNTIYF. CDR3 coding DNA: TGTGCCAGTAGTGAGTTATCAGGGTTCTTCTCTGGAAACACCATATATTTT. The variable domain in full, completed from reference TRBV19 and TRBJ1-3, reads DGGITQSPKYLFRKEGQNVTLSCEQNLNHDAMYWYRQDPGQGLRLIYYSQIVNDFQKGDIAEGYSVSREKKESFPLTVTSAQKNPTAFYLCASSELSGFFSGNTIYFGEGSWLTVV.

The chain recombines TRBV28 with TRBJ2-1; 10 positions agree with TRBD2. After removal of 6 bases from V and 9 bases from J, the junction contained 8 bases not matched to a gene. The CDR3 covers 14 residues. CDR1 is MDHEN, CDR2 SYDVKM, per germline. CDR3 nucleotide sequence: TGTGCCAGCAGGTCTTGGCTAGCGGGGGTTGAGCAGTTCTTC. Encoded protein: CASRSWLAGVEQFF.

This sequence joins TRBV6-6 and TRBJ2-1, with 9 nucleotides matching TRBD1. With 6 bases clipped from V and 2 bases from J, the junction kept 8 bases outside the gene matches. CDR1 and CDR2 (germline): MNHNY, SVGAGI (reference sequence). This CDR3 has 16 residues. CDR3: CASSSPRDRAYNEQFF. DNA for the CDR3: TGTGCCAGCAGCTCCCCCCGGGACAGGGCCTACAATGAGCAGTTCTTC.

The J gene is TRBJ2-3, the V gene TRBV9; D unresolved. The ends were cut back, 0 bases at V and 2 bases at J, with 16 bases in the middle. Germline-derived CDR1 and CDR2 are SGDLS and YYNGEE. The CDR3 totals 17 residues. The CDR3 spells CASSVGSLGGNTDTQYF. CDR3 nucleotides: TGTGCCAGCAGCGTAGGTTCTCTCGGCGGAAACACAGATACGCAGTATTTT. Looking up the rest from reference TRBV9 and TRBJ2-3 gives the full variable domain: DSGVTQTPKHLITATGQRVTLRCSPRSGDLSVYWYQQSLDQGLQFLIQYYNGEERAKGNILERFSAQQFPDLHSELNLSSLELGDSALYFCASSVGSLGGNTDTQYFGPGTRLTVL.

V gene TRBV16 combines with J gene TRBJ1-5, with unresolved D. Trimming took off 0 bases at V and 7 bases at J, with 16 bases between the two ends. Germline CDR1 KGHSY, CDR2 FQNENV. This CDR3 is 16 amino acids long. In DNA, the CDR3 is TGTGCCAGCAGCCAATCGGTAGGCACCGGGAGCCAGCCCCAGCATTTT. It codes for CASSQSVGTGSQPQHF. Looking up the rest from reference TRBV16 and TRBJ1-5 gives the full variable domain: GEEVAQTPKHLVRGEGQKAKLYCAPIKGHSYVFWYQQVLKNEFKFLISFQNENVFDETGMPKERFSAKCLPNSPCSLEIQATKLEDSAVYFCASSQSVGTGSQPQHFGDGTRLSIL.

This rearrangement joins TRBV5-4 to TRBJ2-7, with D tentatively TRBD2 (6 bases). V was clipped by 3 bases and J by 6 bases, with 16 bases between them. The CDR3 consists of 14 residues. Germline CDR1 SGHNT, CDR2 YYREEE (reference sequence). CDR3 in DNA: TGTGCCAGCAGCTCGGAGGGGCCCGTCGGCGAGCAGTACTTC. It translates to CASSSEGPVGEQYF.

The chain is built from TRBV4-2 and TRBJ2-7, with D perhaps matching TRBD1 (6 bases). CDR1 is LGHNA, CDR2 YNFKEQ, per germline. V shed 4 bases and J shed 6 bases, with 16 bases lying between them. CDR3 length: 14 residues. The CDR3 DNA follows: TGTGCCAGCAGCCCGCAAAGGACAGTCAGCGAGCAGTACTTC. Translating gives CASSPQRTVSEQYF.

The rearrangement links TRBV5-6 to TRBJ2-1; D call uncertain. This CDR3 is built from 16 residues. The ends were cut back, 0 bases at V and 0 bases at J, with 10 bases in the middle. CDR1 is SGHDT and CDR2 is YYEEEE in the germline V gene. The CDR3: CASSLDAGSSYNEQFF. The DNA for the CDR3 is TGTGCCAGCAGCTTGGATGCAGGCAGCTCCTACAATGAGCAGTTCTTC.

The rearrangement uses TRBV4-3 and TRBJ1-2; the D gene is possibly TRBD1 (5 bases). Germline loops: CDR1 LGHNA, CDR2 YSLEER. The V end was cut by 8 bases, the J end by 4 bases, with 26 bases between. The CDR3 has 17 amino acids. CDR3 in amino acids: CASVPQGKAVGLYGYTF. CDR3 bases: TGCGCCAGCGTTCCCCAGGGAAAGGCGGTGGGACTCTATGGCTACACCTTC.